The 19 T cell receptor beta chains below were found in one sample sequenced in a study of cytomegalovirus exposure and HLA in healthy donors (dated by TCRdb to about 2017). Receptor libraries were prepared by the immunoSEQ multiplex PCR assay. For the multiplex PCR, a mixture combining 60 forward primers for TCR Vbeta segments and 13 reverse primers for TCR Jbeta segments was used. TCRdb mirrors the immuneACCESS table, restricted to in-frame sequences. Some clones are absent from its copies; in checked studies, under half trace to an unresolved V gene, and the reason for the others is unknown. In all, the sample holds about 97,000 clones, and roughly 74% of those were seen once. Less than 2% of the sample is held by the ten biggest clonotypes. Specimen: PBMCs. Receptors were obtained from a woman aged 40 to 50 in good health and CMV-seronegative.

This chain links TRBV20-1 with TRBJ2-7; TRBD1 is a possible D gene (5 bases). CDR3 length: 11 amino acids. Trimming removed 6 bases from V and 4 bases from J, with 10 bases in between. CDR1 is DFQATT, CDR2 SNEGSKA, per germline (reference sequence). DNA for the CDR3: TGCAGTGCCACAGGACCATACGAGCAGTACTTC. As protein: CSATGPYEQYF.

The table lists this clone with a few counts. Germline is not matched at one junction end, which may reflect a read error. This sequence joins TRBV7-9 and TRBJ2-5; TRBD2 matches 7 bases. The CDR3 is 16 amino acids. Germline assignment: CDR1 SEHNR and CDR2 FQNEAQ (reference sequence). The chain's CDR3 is CSSSLALGGLRETQYF. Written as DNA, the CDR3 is TGTTCCAGCAGCTTAGCGCTGGGAGGGTTAAGAGAGACCCAGTACTTC.

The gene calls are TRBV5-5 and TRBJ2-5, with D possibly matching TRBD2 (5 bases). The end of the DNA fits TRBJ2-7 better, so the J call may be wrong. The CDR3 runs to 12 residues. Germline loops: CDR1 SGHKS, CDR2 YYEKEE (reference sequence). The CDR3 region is CASSFEGNEQYF. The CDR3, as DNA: TGTGCCAGCAGCTTTGAGGGAAACGAGCAGTACTTC.

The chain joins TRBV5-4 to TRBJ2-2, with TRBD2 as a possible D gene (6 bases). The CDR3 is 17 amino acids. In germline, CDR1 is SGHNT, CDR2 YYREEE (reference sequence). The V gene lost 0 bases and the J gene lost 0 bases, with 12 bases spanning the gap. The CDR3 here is CASSLVGGAPNTGELFF. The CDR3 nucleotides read TGTGCCAGCAGCTTGGTGGGGGGAGCCCCGAACACCGGGGAGCTGTTTTTT. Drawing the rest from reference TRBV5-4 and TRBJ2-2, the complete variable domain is ETGVTQSPTHLIKTRGQQVTLRCSSQSGHNTVSWYQQALGQGPQFIFQYYREEENGRGNFPPRFSGLQFPNYSSELNVNALELDDSALYLCASSLVGGAPNTGELFFGEGSRLTVL.

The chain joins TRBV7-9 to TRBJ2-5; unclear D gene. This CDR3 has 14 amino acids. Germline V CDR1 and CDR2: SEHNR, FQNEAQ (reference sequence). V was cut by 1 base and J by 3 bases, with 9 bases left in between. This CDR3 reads CASSLVALKETQYF. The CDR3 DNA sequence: TGTGCCAGCAGCTTAGTGGCTCTCAAAGAGACCCAGTACTTC.

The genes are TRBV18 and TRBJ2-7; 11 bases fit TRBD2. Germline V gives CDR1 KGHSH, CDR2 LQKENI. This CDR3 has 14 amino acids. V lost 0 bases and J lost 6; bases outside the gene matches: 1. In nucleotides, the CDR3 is TGTGCCAGCTCACCACCTAGCGGGGGGGGCGAGCAGTACTTC. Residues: CASSPPSGGGEQYF.

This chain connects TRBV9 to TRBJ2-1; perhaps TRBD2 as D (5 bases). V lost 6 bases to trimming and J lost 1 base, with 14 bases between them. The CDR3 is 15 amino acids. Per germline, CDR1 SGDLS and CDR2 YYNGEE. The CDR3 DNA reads TGTGCCAGCACCCCCTTGGGAGAGTCCTACAATGAGCAGTTCTTC. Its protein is CASTPLGESYNEQFF.

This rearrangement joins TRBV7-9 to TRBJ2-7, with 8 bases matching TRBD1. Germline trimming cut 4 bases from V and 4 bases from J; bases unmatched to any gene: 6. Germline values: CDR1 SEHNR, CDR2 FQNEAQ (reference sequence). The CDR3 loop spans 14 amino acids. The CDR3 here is CASSSGQVEYEQYF. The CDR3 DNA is TGTGCCAGCAGCTCGGGACAGGTGGAATACGAGCAGTACTTC.

Here the CDR3 reads CASSPGHLKYEQYF. The CDR3 bases are TGTGCCAGCAGTCCGGGACACCTAAAATACGAGCAGTACTTC. This rearrangement joins TRBV2 to TRBJ2-7, with D possibly being TRBD1 (6 bases). The length of the CDR3 is 14 residues. The V end lost 5 bases, the J end lost 4 bases, and 15 bases lay between the germline ends. The germline V gene has CDR1 SNHLY and CDR2 FYNNEI.

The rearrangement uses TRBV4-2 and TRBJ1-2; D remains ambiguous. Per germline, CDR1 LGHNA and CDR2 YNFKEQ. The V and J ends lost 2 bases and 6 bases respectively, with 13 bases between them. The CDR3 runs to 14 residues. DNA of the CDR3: TGTGCCAGCAGCCAACGGTTTCAATTTAATGGCTACACCTTC. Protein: CASSQRFQFNGYTF.

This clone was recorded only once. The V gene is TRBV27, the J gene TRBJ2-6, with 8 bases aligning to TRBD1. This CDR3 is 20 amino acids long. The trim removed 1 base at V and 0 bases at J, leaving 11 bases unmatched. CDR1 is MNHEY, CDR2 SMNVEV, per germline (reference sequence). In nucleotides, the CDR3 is TGTGCCAGCAGTTTATATGAGGGGACAGGCGATTTCTCTGGGGCCAACGTCCTGACTTTC. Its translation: CASSLYEGTGDFSGANVLTF.

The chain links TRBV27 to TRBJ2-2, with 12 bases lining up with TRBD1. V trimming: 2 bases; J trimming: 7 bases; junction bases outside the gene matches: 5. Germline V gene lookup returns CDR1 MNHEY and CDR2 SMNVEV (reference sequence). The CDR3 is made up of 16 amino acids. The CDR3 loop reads CASSLVGTGGFGELFF. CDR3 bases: TGTGCCAGCAGTTTAGTCGGGACAGGGGGCTTCGGGGAGCTGTTTTTT.

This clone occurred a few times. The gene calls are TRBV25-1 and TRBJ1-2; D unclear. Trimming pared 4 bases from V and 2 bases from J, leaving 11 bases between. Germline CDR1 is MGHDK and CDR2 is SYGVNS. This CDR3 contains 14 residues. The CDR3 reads CASSASGRNYGYTF. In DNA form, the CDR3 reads TGTGCCAGCAGTGCCTCTGGGAGAAACTATGGCTACACCTTC.

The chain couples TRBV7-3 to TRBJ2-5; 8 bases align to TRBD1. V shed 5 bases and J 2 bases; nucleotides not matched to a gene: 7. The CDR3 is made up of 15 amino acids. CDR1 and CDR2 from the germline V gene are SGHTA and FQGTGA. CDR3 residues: CASSPQRQGQETQYF. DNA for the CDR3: TGTGCCAGCAGCCCCCAGAGACAGGGGCAAGAGACCCAGTACTTC.

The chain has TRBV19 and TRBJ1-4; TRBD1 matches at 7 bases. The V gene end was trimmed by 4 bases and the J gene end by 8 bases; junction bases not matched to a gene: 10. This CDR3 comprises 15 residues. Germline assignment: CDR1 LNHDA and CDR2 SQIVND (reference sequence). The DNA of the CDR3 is TGTGCCAGTAGTACCCGGACAGGACGAGGGGAAAAACTGTTTTTT. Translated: CASSTRTGRGEKLFF. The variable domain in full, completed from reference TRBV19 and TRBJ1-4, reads DGGITQSPKYLFRKEGQNVTLSCEQNLNHDAMYWYRQDPGQGLRLIYYSQIVNDFQKGDIAEGYSVSREKKESFPLTVTSAQKNPTAFYLCASSTRTGRGEKLFFGSGTQLSVL.

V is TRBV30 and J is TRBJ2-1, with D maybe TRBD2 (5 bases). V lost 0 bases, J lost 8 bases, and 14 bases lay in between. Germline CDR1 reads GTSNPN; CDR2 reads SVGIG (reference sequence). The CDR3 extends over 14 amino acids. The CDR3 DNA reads TGTGCCTGGAGTGTAAGGAGGCTTTCCCATGAGCAGTTCTTC. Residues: CAWSVRRLSHEQFF.

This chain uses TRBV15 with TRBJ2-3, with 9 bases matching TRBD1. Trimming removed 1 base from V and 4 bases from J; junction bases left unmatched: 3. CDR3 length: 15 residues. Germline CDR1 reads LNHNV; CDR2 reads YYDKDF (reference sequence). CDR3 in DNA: TGTGCCACCAGCAGAGTCAGGACAGGGGCAGATACGCAGTATTTT. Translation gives CATSRVRTGADTQYF.

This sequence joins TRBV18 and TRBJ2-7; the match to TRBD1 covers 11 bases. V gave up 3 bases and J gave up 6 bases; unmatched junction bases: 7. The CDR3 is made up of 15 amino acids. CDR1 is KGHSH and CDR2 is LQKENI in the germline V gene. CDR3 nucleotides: TGTGCCAGCTCACCTCCGGGACAGGGGGGGCTCGAGCAGTACTTC. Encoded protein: CASSPPGQGGLEQYF.

In DNA form, the CDR3 reads TGTGCCAGCAGTACGGACAGGCCTTATGGCTACACCTTC. Encoded protein: CASSTDRPYGYTF. V and J are TRBV6-6 and TRBJ1-2, with TRBD1 matching over 7 bases. The J segment lost 5 bases and the V segment lost 5 bases, leaving 5 bases of the junction unmatched. Germline lookup yields CDR1 MNHNY and CDR2 SVGAGI (reference sequence). The CDR3 is 13 residues long.